The 16 T cell receptor beta chains below all came from one sample that was sequenced in a study of control samples from healthy donors and cancer patients (TCRdb year 2020). Library preparation was by the immunoSEQ multiplex PCR assay. TCRdb re-hosts the immuneACCESS table, in-frame sequences only. Its copies lack some clones; in the studies checked, an unresolved V gene accounts for under half of them, and the cause for the rest is not known. The sample table shows 150,000 to 200,000 clones, and around 91% are seen once. The ten most abundant clones make up 1.5% of the sample. Input material: blood. These receptors were collected from a woman in her thirties in good health.

The gene calls are TRBV6-1 and TRBJ1-1; the match to TRBD1 covers 8 bases. CDR3 length equals 14 residues. Germline assignment: CDR1 MNHNS and CDR2 SASEGT. Trimming removed 6 bases from V and 1 base from J; junction bases left unmatched: 4. The CDR3 DNA sequence: TGTGCCAGCAGATTAACAGGGGGGAACACTGAAGCTTTCTTT. This sequence encodes CASRLTGGNTEAFF.

The chain is built from TRBV7-9 and TRBJ1-2; D is perhaps TRBD1 (6 bases). In germline, CDR1 is SEHNR, CDR2 FQNEAQ (reference sequence). The CDR3 runs 15 residues. Between the trimmed V and J ends, which lost 4 bases and 0 bases, there was a span of 12 bases. CDR3 DNA sequence: TGTGCCAGCAGCTCTGGACAGTTAGCTAACTATGGCTACACCTTC. Translated: CASSSGQLANYGYTF.

CDR3 in amino acids: CATTSYRQPQHF. The CDR3 bases are TGTGCCACCACGAGTTACAGGCAGCCCCAGCATTTT. The rearrangement uses TRBV19 and TRBJ1-5; the D gene is possibly TRBD1 (5 bases). The CDR3 contains 12 residues. Germline V CDR1 and CDR2: LNHDA, SQIVND (reference sequence). Trimming left V 10 bases short and J 7 bases short, with 14 bases between.

This clone was seen once. The chain joins TRBV18 to TRBJ2-7; D assignment may be TRBD1 or TRBD2 (5 bases each). CDR1 KGHSH and CDR2 LQKENI come from the germline V gene. There are 15 residues in the CDR3. The V end lost 3 bases, the J end lost 2 bases, and 14 bases lay between the germline ends. This CDR3 is CASSPLTAVTYEQYF. The CDR3 DNA reads as TGTGCCAGCTCACCCCTGACAGCGGTGACCTACGAGCAGTACTTC.

The chain links TRBV15 to TRBJ1-6; maybe TRBD1 (6 bases). Germline CDR1 is LNHNV and CDR2 is YYDKDF (reference sequence). The CDR3 runs to 13 residues. The germline V and J ends were trimmed by 0 bases and 13 bases, with 10 bases remaining between them. CDR3 sequence: CATSRDPGDPLHF. The DNA for the CDR3 is TGTGCCACCAGCAGAGACCCAGGGGATCCCCTCCACTTT.

V and J are TRBV7-9 and TRBJ1-4; 7 bases are a match to TRBD1. The J segment lost 2 bases and the V segment lost 2 bases, leaving 2 bases of the junction unmatched. CDR1 and CDR2 from the germline V gene are SEHNR and FQNEAQ (reference sequence). This CDR3 region has 15 residues. For the CDR3, the DNA is TGTGCCAGCAGCTTATCGGGACAGACTAATGAAAAACTGTTTTTT. Encoded protein: CASSLSGQTNEKLFF.

This clone was picked up one time. The CDR3 coding sequence is TGTGCCAGCAGGGCCGGGACAGGGAATAATTCACCCCTCCACTTT. It specifies CASRAGTGNNSPLHF. The rearrangement uses TRBV28 and TRBJ1-6, with 9 positions matching TRBD1. V lost 6 bases, J lost 5 bases, and 5 bases stayed unmatched. The germline gives CDR1 MDHEN, CDR2 SYDVKM. This CDR3 spans 15 amino acids.

V gene TRBV2 combines with J gene TRBJ1-1; the D gene is possibly TRBD1 (5 bases). The germline V and J ends were trimmed by 7 bases and 0 bases, with 6 bases remaining between them. The CDR3 loop spans 12 amino acids. CDR1 and CDR2 (germline): SNHLY, FYNNEI. The CDR3 bases are TGTGCCAGCACAGGGATGAACACTGAAGCTTTCTTT. Translation: CASTGMNTEAFF.

The chain combines TRBV15 with TRBJ1-2, with D possibly being TRBD1 (5 bases). The germline CDR1 and CDR2 sequences are LNHNV and YYDKDF (reference sequence). V lost 0 bases to trimming and J lost 2 bases, with 10 bases between them. The CDR3 is made up of 15 amino acids. Here the CDR3 reads CATSRDGQGNYGYTF. In DNA, the CDR3 is TGTGCCACCAGCAGAGATGGGCAGGGAAACTATGGCTACACCTTC.

V and J are TRBV20-1 and TRBJ1-4; the D gene is possibly TRBD1 (5 bases). The germline gives CDR1 DFQATT, CDR2 SNEGSKA (reference sequence). The CDR3 consists of 13 residues. Trimming took off 3 bases at V and 10 bases at J, with 15 bases between the two ends. CDR3 amino acids: CSASSGGVRKLFF. In nucleotides, the CDR3 is TGCAGTGCTAGTTCGGGAGGGGTAAGAAAACTGTTTTTT.

The V gene is TRBV12-3 or TRBV12-4, the J gene TRBJ2-2, with unresolved D. The CDR3 sequence is 13 residues long. V lost 3 bases to trimming and J lost 3 bases, with 5 bases between them. The CDR3 spells CASSFVYTGELFF. The CDR3 DNA reads as TGTGCCAGCAGTTTTGTATACACCGGGGAGCTGTTTTTT.

This sequence joins TRBV29-1 and TRBJ1-4; TRBD1 might be the D (6 bases). CDR3 length: 15 residues. Trimming cost V 3 bases and J 5 bases, with 16 bases left between them. From germline, CDR1 is SQVTM and CDR2 ANQGSEA. DNA of the CDR3: TGCAGCGTTGAGGCAGGGAGGGGGAGCAATGAAAAACTGTTTTTT. Translation gives CSVEAGRGSNEKLFF.

A note on this clone: This same CDR3 is encoded by further DNA sequences in the sample. The J gene is TRBJ2-3, the V gene TRBV7-9; 8 nucleotides match TRBD2. The germline CDR1 and CDR2 sequences are SEHNR and FQNEAQ (reference sequence). The CDR3 consists of 15 residues. The ends lost 0 bases at V and 1 base at J; junction bases unmatched: 0. The CDR3 protein is CASSLASGGTDTQYF. CDR3 nucleotides: TGTGCCAGCAGCTTAGCTAGCGGGGGCACAGATACGCAGTATTTT.

The chain carries TRBV25-1 and TRBJ1-1, with 7 bases that match TRBD1. This CDR3 has 15 amino acids. After removal of 4 bases from V and 0 bases from J, the junction contained 5 bases not matched to a gene. Germline lookup yields CDR1 MGHDK and CDR2 SYGVNS. CDR3 amino acids: CASSVAGQMNTEAFF. The CDR3 DNA reads as TGTGCCAGCAGTGTGGCGGGACAGATGAACACTGAAGCTTTCTTT.

The chain couples TRBV28 to TRBJ2-7; D is uncertain. Looked up from germline, CDR1 is MDHEN and CDR2 is SYDVKM. CDR3 length: 12 residues. V lost 4 bases and J 2 bases, leaving 6 bases between the germline ends. CDR3 region: CASSWTAYEQYF. In nucleotides, the CDR3 is TGTGCCAGCAGTTGGACGGCCTACGAGCAGTACTTC.

The chain uses TRBV5-4 and TRBJ1-1; no clear D. The germline V gene has CDR1 SGHNT and CDR2 YYREEE (reference sequence). Trimming cost V 0 bases and J 0 bases, with 6 bases left between them. The CDR3 is made up of 14 amino acids. In DNA, the CDR3 is TGTGCCAGCAGCTTGGAAGTGGTGAACACTGAAGCTTTCTTT. Residues: CASSLEVVNTEAFF.